Listed below are T cell receptor beta chains from one sample, sequenced in a study of graft-versus-host responses after intestinal transplantation. Antigen specificity for these receptors is unknown. Method: immunoSEQ multiplex PCR; TCRdb's copy keeps in-frame clones and lacks some. This table has over 100,000 clones, around 94% appearing once. Sequencing was performed on unstimulated CD8+ T cells sorted from spleen or lymph node cells, taken before transplant. The receptors here all came from a human donor who was the organ donor for an intestinal transplant. Both conserved end residues are part of each CDR3. D genes are given only for firm matches. Clone size is shown for a subset of rows, as once, few, many or a class of expanded clone.

j_call d_call v_call clone_size cdr3_aa cdr3_nt
TRBJ2-1 TRBD1 TRBV15 NA CATSRDRDRAYNEQFF TGTGCCACCAGCAGAGACCGGGACAGGGCTTACAATGAGCAGTTCTTC
TRBJ2-1 TRBD1 TRBV2 few CASSPGTGINEQFF TGTGCCAGCAGTCCTGGGACAGGGATCAATGAGCAGTTCTTC
TRBJ2-2 NA TRBV19 NA CASTYTGELFF TGTGCCAGTACATACACCGGGGAGCTGTTTTTT
TRBJ1-1 NA TRBV19 NA CASSTRTFRMNTEAFF TGTGCCAGTAGTACCAGGACATTTCGAATGAACACTGAAGCTTTCTTT
TRBJ2-3 TRBD1 TRBV19 NA CASSIPGQGASDTQYF TGTGCCAGTAGTATCCCCGGACAGGGGGCGTCGGATACGCAGTATTTT
TRBJ2-7 NA TRBV6-5 once CASREDSLPYEQYF TGTGCCAGCAGGGAAGACAGCCTTCCCTACGAGCAGTACTTC
TRBJ1-1 NA TRBV16 NA CASSQWGNTEAFF TGTGCCAGCAGCCAATGGGGCAACACTGAAGCTTTCTTT
TRBJ2-1 TRBD2 TRBV4-2 NA CASSQDYELAETYNEQFF TGTGCCAGCAGCCAAGACTACGAACTAGCGGAGACCTACAATGAGCAGTTCTTC
TRBJ2-1 TRBD2 TRBV10-1 NA CAGEAGFEQFF TGCGCCGGGGAAGCGGGATTCGAGCAGTTCTTC
TRBJ1-5 TRBD1 TRBV5-6 NA CASSYRTGNNQPQHF TGTGCCAGCAGTTACCGGACAGGGAACAATCAGCCCCAGCATTTT
TRBJ1-1 NA TRBV4-3 NA CASSQERDTYTEAFF TGCGCCAGCAGCCAAGAGCGGGACACCTACACTGAAGCTTTCTTT
TRBJ2-5 TRBD2 TRBV5-1 NA CASTLGEWEGRETQYF TGCGCCAGCACCCTCGGAGAGTGGGAGGGCCGGGAGACCCAGTACTTC
TRBJ1-2 NA TRBV6-1 few CAAGGGRYTF TGTGCCGCGGGTGGGGGGCGCTACACCTTC
TRBJ2-3 NA TRBV10-3 NA CAISEGGSLATDTQYF TGTGCCATCAGTGAAGGGGGCTCACTAGCGACAGATACGCAGTATTTT
TRBJ2-7 NA TRBV6-5 NA CASSITYEQYF TGTGCCAGCTCAATAACCTACGAGCAGTACTTC
TRBJ2-2 TRBD2 TRBV27 once CASSLSGGTSGNTGELFF TGTGCCAGCAGTTTATCGGGTGGGACTAGCGGGAACACCGGGGAGCTGTTTTTT
TRBJ2-7 TRBD1 TRBV6-1 once CARPGGQGPYEQYF TGTGCCCGCCCGGGGGGACAGGGTCCCTACGAGCAGTACTTC
TRBJ1-2 TRBD1 TRBV19 NA CASSRQGGYTF TGTGCCAGTAGTAGACAGGGTGGCTACACCTTC
TRBJ1-1 NA TRBV7-9 NA CASLRTQNTEAFF TGTGCCAGCTTACGGACACAGAACACTGAAGCTTTCTTT
TRBJ1-2 NA TRBV7-2 NA CASSPDNYGYTF TGTGCCAGCAGCCCCGACAACTATGGCTACACCTTC
TRBJ2-5 NA TRBV27 NA CASSTRGLAQYF TGTGCCAGCTCCACGAGAGGGTTGGCCCAGTACTTC
TRBJ2-7 TRBD2 TRBV5-4 NA CASSSGLAGLEQYF TGTGCCAGCAGCTCAGGACTAGCGGGACTCGAGCAGTACTTC
TRBJ2-2 TRBD1 TRBV10-1 NA CASSGTGGAYGELFF TGCGCCAGCAGTGGGACAGGGGGCGCGTATGGGGAGCTGTTTTTT
TRBJ2-7 NA TRBV11-2 NA CASSLVNRNYEQYF TGTGCCAGCAGCTTAGTTAACAGGAACTACGAGCAGTACTTC
TRBJ2-3 NA TRBV4-1 NA CASSRSEGQGTQYF TGCGCCAGCAGCCGGTCAGAGGGGCAGGGTACGCAGTATTTT
TRBJ2-7 NA TRBV2 NA CASRPQGFYEQYF TGTGCCAGCAGACCCCAGGGATTCTACGAGCAGTACTTC
TRBJ2-3 TRBD2 TRBV9 NA CASSVVAGVVADTQYF TGTGCCAGCAGCGTAGTAGCGGGAGTTGTCGCAGATACGCAGTATTTT
TRBJ1-1 TRBD1 TRBV6-1 NA CASSYDRGQAFF TGTGCCAGCAGTTATGACAGGGGGCAAGCTTTCTTT
TRBJ1-2 NA TRBV7-9 NA CASSLEGRLMKGYTF TGTGCCAGCAGCTTAGAGGGGCGCCTTATGAAGGGCTACACCTTC
TRBJ2-2 NA TRBV10-3 NA CAISELLGVPGELFF TGTGCCATCAGTGAGCTTCTTGGGGTTCCCGGGGAGCTGTTTTTT
TRBJ2-7 TRBD2 TRBV2 NA CASSETSGGAYEQYF TGTGCCAGCAGTGAAACTAGCGGAGGGGCCTACGAGCAGTACTTC
TRBJ2-1 TRBD2 TRBV5-4 NA CASSLTPGGVAGGSYNEQFF TGTGCCAGCAGCTTGACCCCCGGGGGAGTGGCGGGAGGCTCCTACAATGAGCAGTTCTTC
TRBJ1-1 NA TRBV6-5 NA CASSYGGGWNTEAFF TGTGCCAGCAGTTACGGGGGGGGGTGGAACACTGAAGCTTTCTTT